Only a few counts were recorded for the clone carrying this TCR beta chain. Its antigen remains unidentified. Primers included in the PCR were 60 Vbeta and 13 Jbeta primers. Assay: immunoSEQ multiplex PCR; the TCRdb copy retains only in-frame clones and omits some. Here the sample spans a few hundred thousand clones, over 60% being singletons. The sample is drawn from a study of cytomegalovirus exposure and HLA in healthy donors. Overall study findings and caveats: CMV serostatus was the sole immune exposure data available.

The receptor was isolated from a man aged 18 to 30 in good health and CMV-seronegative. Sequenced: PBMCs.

CDR3 region: CASSQSSEHYNEQFF. CDR3 in DNA: TGTGCCAGCAGCCAATCTAGCGAACACTACAATGAGCAGTTCTTC. The chain has TRBV5-8 and TRBJ2-1; the D gene is possibly TRBD2 (6 bases). V lost 4 bases and J 3 bases, leaving 14 bases between the germline ends. CDR3 length: 15 residues. Germline assignment: CDR1 SGHTS and CDR2 YDEGEE.